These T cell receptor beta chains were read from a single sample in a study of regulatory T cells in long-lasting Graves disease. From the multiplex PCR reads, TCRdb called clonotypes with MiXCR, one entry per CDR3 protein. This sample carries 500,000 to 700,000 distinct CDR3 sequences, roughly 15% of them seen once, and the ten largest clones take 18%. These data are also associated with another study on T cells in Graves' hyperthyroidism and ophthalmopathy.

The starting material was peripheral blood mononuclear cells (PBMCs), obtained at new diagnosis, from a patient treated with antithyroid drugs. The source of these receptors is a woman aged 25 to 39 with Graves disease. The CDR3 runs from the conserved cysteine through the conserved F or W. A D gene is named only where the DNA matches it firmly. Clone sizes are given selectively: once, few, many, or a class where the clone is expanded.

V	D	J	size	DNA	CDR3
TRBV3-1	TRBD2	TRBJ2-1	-	TGTGCCAGCAGCCCAACACCGGGACTAGCGGCCTACAATGAGCAGTTCTTC	CASSPTPGLAAYNEQFF
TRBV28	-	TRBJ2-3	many	TGTGCCAGCAGTTTCGCGGGAATCTTCGGAGATACGCAGTATTTT	CASSFAGIFGDTQYF
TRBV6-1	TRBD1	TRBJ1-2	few	TGTGCCAGCAGTGAAGCGGGACAGAACTATGGCTACACCTTC	CASSEAGQNYGYTF
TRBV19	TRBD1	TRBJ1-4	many	TGTGCCAGTAACGACAGGGGGCGAGAAAAACTGTTTTTT	CASNDRGREKLFF
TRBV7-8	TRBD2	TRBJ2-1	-	TGTGCCAGCAGCAAACGGACTAGCGGGAGCAATGAGCAGTTCTTC	CASSKRTSGSNEQFF
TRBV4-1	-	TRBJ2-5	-	TGCGCCAGCAGCCCCGTTAGCGGCTCAGGGGGAGGGGCCCAGTACTTC	CASSPVSGSGGGAQYF
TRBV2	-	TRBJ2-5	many	TGTGCCAGCAGCCTACAGGGAGTAGAGACCCAGTACTTC	CASSLQGVETQYF
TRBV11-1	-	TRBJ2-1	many	TGTGCCAGCAGCTTAGTCAGGGATACGGATGAGCAGTTCTTC	CASSLVRDTDEQFF
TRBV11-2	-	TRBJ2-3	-	TGTGCCAGCAGCTCCTTGAACGCTACGCAGTATTTT	CASSSLNATQYF
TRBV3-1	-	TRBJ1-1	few	TGTGCCAGCAGCCAGCAACTTAGGGGCACTGAAGCTTTCTTT	CASSQQLRGTEAFF
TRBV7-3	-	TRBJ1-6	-	TGTGCCAGCAGTTTGTGGACAGCCTATAATTCACCCCTCCACTTT	CASSLWTAYNSPLHF
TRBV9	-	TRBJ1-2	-	TGTGCCAGCAGCTTCAGTAACAACTATGGCTACACCTTC	CASSFSNNYGYTF
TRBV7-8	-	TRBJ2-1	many	TGTGCCAGCAGCTTAGCCCGGAGCAGTTATGAGCAGTTCTTC	CASSLARSSYEQFF
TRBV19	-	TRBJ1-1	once	TGTGCCAGTAGTATGTTTCAGGGCTCTGAAGCTTTCTTT	CASSMFQGSEAFF
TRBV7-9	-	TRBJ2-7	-	TGTGCCAGCAGCTTAGCGGTCGCAGGGGTACACTACGAGCAGTACTTC	CASSLAVAGVHYEQYF